A selection of T cell receptor beta chains follows, all from one sample in a study of blood T cell repertoires in COVID-19. Generated by immunoSEQ multiplex PCR, the TCRdb table keeps only in-frame clones and is missing some. This table holds 120,000 to 150,000 clones, 85% to 90% found once. The source material was peripheral blood. All receptors derive from a woman aged 55-70 years with active COVID-19. Both conserved end residues are part of each CDR3. D genes are given only for firm matches. Clone size is stated in some rows and not others, as once, few, many or a class when expanded.

abundance,v_gene,d_gene,j_gene,CDR3aa,CDR3nt
NA,TRBV7-2,NA,TRBJ1-2,CASSYSAENYGYTF,TGTGCCAGCAGCTACTCCGCGGAAAACTATGGCTACACCTTC
NA,TRBV3-1/TRBV3-2,NA,TRBJ1-1,CASRGGSEAFF,TGTGCCAGCAGGGGAGGGTCTGAAGCTTTCTTT
once,TRBV21-1,NA,TRBJ1-2,CARPLQGGRLNYGYTF,TGTGCCAGACCTCTACAGGGGGGGCGACTTAACTATGGCTACACCTTC
few,TRBV9,TRBD2,TRBJ2-1,CASSAGTNYNEQFF,TGTGCCAGCAGCGCCGGGACTAACTACAATGAGCAGTTCTTC
NA,TRBV12-3/TRBV12-4,TRBD1,TRBJ1-5,CASSLDRGQPQHF,TGTGCCAGCAGTTTGGACAGGGGTCAGCCCCAGCATTTT
NA,TRBV11-1,NA,TRBJ2-1,CASSLVALALNEQFF,TGTGCCAGCAGCTTAGTAGCCCTCGCCCTTAATGAGCAGTTCTTC
NA,TRBV3-1/TRBV3-2,NA,TRBJ2-2,CASSPVVVTGELFF,TGTGCCAGCAGCCCGGTGGTAGTCACCGGGGAGCTGTTTTTT
NA,TRBV27,NA,TRBJ2-7,CASRGARASYEQYF,TGTGCCAGCAGGGGAGCCCGAGCGTCCTACGAGCAGTACTTC
NA,TRBV6-2/TRBV6-3,NA,TRBJ1-2,CASSYPDSPYGYTF,TGTGCCAGCAGTTACCCCGACAGCCCCTATGGCTACACCTTC
once,TRBV27,TRBD1,TRBJ1-5,CASGHPGGGQPQHF,TGTGCCAGCGGCCATCCAGGGGGCGGTCAGCCCCAGCATTTT
NA,TRBV9,NA,TRBJ2-7,CASSPQSFSGIYEQYF,TGTGCCAGCAGCCCCCAAAGTTTCTCCGGGATCTACGAGCAGTACTTC
once,TRBV11-2,NA,TRBJ1-5,CASSQGSGNQPQHF,TGTGCCAGCAGCCAAGGGAGCGGAAATCAGCCCCAGCATTTT
once,TRBV19,TRBD2,TRBJ2-5,CASSITPSSGGLETQYF,TGTGCCAGTAGTATCACCCCCTCGAGCGGGGGGCTGGAGACCCAGTACTTC
NA,TRBV19,NA,TRBJ2-1,CASSIGPSGGEQFF,TGTGCCAGTAGTATTGGCCCCTCAGGAGGTGAGCAGTTCTTC
NA,TRBV23-1,NA,TRBJ2-3,CASSQYGAPTDTQYF,TGCGCCAGCAGTCAATATGGGGCACCCACAGATACGCAGTATTTT
NA,TRBV7-2,NA,TRBJ1-2,CASSLVVLGPGDSGYTF,TGTGCCAGCAGCTTAGTAGTTCTGGGACCGGGGGACTCTGGCTACACCTTC
NA,TRBV29-1,NA,TRBJ2-7,CSVRQAYEQYF,TGCAGCGTCAGACAGGCCTACGAGCAGTACTTC
NA,TRBV30,NA,TRBJ2-4,CAWSGEVQPTKNIQYF,TGTGCCTGGAGTGGGGAGGTGCAGCCCACCAAAAACATTCAGTACTTC